Reported below is one TCR beta chain. Its antigen target is currently unknown. Nothing much larger sits one base from this clone, and base qualities are not available. The CDR3 regions of human TCRbeta chains were subjected to immunosequencing. Per the authors' processing: TCRs in the repertoires were compared against a reference library of SARS-CoV-2-specific TCRs that had been generated with the MIRA antigen-specificity platform. Breadth was defined as the fraction of unique TCRs that were SARS-CoV-2-associated. Depth was defined as the fraction of total T cells that were SARS-CoV-2-associated. Each spike-specific TCR was assigned to its reactive spike region and to a CD4 or CD8 class using the MIRA data. Log10-transformed breadth and depth values were compared by one-way ANOVA with Sidak's multiple comparisons tests. The clones in this table, taken by TCRdb from immuneACCESS, are in-frame only. Not every clone is retained; where verified, under half of the shortfall comes from an unresolved V gene, and the cause of the rest is unknown. D and trimming were read from the DNA, whereas the V and J calls and clone size are those reported in that table. Within this sample are around 120,000 clones, with roughly 82% of them counted one time only. The top ten clonotypes cover about 27% of the sample.

These data belong to a study of T cell responses to AZD1222 COVID-19 vaccine (dated by TCRdb to 2020 to 2022). Regarding the study in general: A total of about 230 trial participants underwent TCR sequencing, of whom some 210 received two doses of AZD1222 and some 25 received two doses of the MenACWY control vaccine. Trial participants were enrolled by age into subgroups of 18-55, 56-69 and 70-plus years, and approximately 150, 30 and 60 TCR-sequenced participants, respectively, were included in these subgroups. General study outcomes and caveats: The whole spike protein was spanned by vaccine-associated CD4 TCRs, and dominant responses were seen in regions 160-218 and 743-854. Conclusions about previously exposed vaccinees were limited because only five to seven AZD1222 recipients were SARS-CoV-2 seropositive at baseline. Nearly half of unique spike-specific TCRs reportedly recognized epitopes outside regions mutated in the B.1.351 and B.1.1.7 variants. Spike-specific TCR breadth and depth rose significantly after two AZD1222 doses compared with day 0 and with MenACWY recipients. Participants were mostly white British and included more females than males, and it was suggested by the authors that clonal diversity may have been underestimated. Because no day 14 peak-response samples were available, repertoires were characterized only after the peak T cell response. In the small 56-69-year group, the increase in depth fell short of significance, most likely because of low power.

Interpreted using the paper, the time point label stands for: about 28 days (+/-7) after the second vaccine dose. AZD1222 recipients given second doses at about 4 weeks or at about 12 weeks were pooled, since spike-specific TCR depth and breadth were not found to differ between the two schedules. Samples from vaccinated people were obtained from the UK trials COV001 and COV002, which included a single-blind randomized controlled phase 2/3 trial of AZD1222 (ChAdOx1 nCoV-19) in healthy adults. For TCRbeta chain sequencing, PBMC samples from trial participants were taken at day 0 and at day 28 after the second dose. Cut back by 4 bases and 5 bases, the V and J ends lie 8 bases apart. Looking up the germline V gene yields CDR1 LGHNA and CDR2 YSLEER. From cysteine to phenylalanine, the CDR3 is 12 amino acids long. Only CDR3 DNA is held: 36 bases, read in frame from base 1.

The TCR comes from an adult who received the AZD1222 COVID-19 vaccine. Sequencing was performed on peripheral blood, taken 28 days after the second AZD1222 dose. The V gene is TRBV4-3 and the J gene is TRBJ1-2; a tentative D call is TRBD1 (5 bases match). The DNA sequence reads TGCGCCAGCAGCCTCGGGGCGTATGGCTACACCTTC. Its translation is CASSLGAYGYTF.